Shown below are 10 T cell receptor beta chains from a single sample sequenced in a study of blood T cell repertoires in COVID-19. TCRdb keeps only in-frame clones here, not all; method: immunoSEQ multiplex PCR. This sample carries around 60,000 clones, approximately 91% of them seen once, and the ten largest clones take 3.5% to 4.5%. The sample comprised peripheral blood. The receptor source for this set is a man between 45 and 60 years old with active COVID-19.

V gene TRBV5-5 combines with J gene TRBJ2-7; no definite D call. Germline CDR1 SGHKS, CDR2 YYEKEE (reference sequence). Deletions cut 4 bases from V and 3 bases from J, with 14 bases between. This CDR3 has 14 amino acids. Here the CDR3 DNA reads TGTGCCAGCAGCCCAAACTTAGACAACTACGAGCAGTACTTC. This sequence encodes CASSPNLDNYEQYF.

The chain couples TRBV10-3 to TRBJ2-1; D ambiguous. V lost 11 bases to trimming and J lost 1 base, with 9 bases between them. The CDR3 runs to 12 residues. CDR1 is ENHRY and CDR2 is SYGVKD in the germline V gene. The CDR3 is CACGGSYNEQFF. DNA for the CDR3: TGTGCCTGTGGCGGATCCTACAATGAGCAGTTCTTC.

This chain connects TRBV29-1 to TRBJ2-1, with D perhaps matching TRBD2 (5 bases). V was trimmed by 2 bases and J by 0 bases, leaving 11 bases between them. Germline loops: CDR1 SQVTM, CDR2 ANQGSEA. The CDR3 runs to 15 residues. CDR3 protein: CSVELRVSSYNEQFF. The CDR3, as DNA: TGCAGCGTTGAATTGAGGGTAAGCTCCTACAATGAGCAGTTCTTC.

In its sample, this clone was seen once. The chain combines TRBV3-1 (or the pseudogene TRBV3-2) with TRBJ2-1; 9 nucleotides line up with TRBD2. The junction had 11 bases not matched to a gene; V was cut back by 0 bases and J by 14 bases. The CDR3 consists of 15 residues. Germline CDR1 and CDR2: LGHDT and YNNKEL (reference sequence). The CDR3 reads CASSQDIEAGGLKFF. CDR3 in DNA: TGTGCCAGCAGCCAAGATATCGAAGCGGGGGGTCTTAAGTTCTTC.

The chain combines TRBV6-5 with TRBJ1-2; TRBD1 aligns across 9 bases. Germline CDR1 and CDR2: MNHEY and SVGAGI. The trim removed 0 bases at V and 3 bases at J, leaving 5 bases unmatched. This CDR3 is built from 16 residues. CDR3 protein: CASSYSGTGRDYGYTF. In DNA, the CDR3 is TGTGCCAGCAGTTACTCGGGGACAGGGAGAGACTATGGCTACACCTTC.

This clone qualifies as large (0.1 to 1%). The chain is built from TRBV10-3 and TRBJ1-2; 8 bases are shared with TRBD1. Germline V CDR1 and CDR2: ENHRY, SYGVKD. This CDR3 has 14 residues. V lost 6 bases to trimming and J lost 3 bases; unmatched junction nucleotides: 6. The CDR3 sequence: CAIRDPGGDYGYTF. Written as DNA, the CDR3 is TGTGCCATCAGAGATCCAGGGGGCGACTATGGCTACACCTTC.

This chain uses TRBV27 with TRBJ1-1; 10 nucleotides agree with TRBD1. Germline V CDR1 and CDR2: MNHEY, SMNVEV (reference sequence). This CDR3 is built from 16 residues. V dropped 5 bases and J dropped 4; count of bases not matched to a gene: 10. The CDR3 spells CASSDGRDRGGTEAFF. The CDR3 nucleotides read TGTGCCAGCAGTGACGGCAGGGACAGGGGAGGCACTGAAGCTTTCTTT.

This chain connects TRBV7-9 to TRBJ1-2; D uncertain. Germline V gene lookup returns CDR1 SEHNR and CDR2 FQNEAQ (reference sequence). Trimming cost V 4 bases and J 5 bases, with 17 bases left between them. The CDR3 has 15 residues. CDR3 sequence: CASSSEVARSYGYTF. The DNA of the CDR3 is TGTGCCAGCAGCTCAGAGGTCGCACGGTCTTATGGCTACACCTTC.

The chain has TRBV11-2 and TRBJ1-4; D gene uncertain. V was trimmed by 6 bases and J by 0 bases, leaving 17 bases between them. The CDR3 is 17 residues long. Germline V gives CDR1 SGHAT, CDR2 FQNNGV. The CDR3 spells CASRTGVGYPTNEKLFF. As DNA, the CDR3 is TGTGCCAGCAGGACCGGGGTGGGGTATCCAACTAATGAAAAACTGTTTTTT.

The chain links TRBV29-1 to TRBJ2-3; D is unclear. Germline V gene lookup returns CDR1 SQVTM and CDR2 ANQGSEA. The CDR3 spans 10 residues. V was cut by 0 bases and J by 8 bases, with 3 bases left in between. The CDR3 loop reads CSVEDITQYF. CDR3 sequence (DNA): TGCAGCGTTGAAGATATTACGCAGTATTTT.